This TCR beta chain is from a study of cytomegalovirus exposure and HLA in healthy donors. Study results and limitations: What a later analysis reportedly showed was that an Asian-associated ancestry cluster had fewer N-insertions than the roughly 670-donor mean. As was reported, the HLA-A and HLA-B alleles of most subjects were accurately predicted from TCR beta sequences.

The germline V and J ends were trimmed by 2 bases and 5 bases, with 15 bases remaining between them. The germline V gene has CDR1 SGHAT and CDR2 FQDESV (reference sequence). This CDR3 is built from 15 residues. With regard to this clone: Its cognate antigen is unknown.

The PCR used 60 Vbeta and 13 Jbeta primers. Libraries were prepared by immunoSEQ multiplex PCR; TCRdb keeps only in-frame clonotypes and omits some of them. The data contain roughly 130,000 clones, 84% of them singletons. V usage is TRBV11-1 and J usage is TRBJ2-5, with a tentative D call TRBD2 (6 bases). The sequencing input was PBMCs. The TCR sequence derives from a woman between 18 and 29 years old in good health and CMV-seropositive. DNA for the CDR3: TGTGCCAGCAGCTTAACGGCGATGGCGGGGGAGACCCAGTACTTC. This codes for CASSLTAMAGETQYF.